A few counts support the clone carrying this TCR beta chain. The entry originates in a study of blood T cell repertoires in COVID-19. At the level of the study: Samples representing acute and convalescent COVID-19 were sourced from the United States, Italy and Spain. The cDNA or gDNA used as material had been derived from T cells, B-cell-depleted T cells, or PBMCs.

As processed by the authors: Counts of nucleated cells, estimated from reference gene primer amplification, were obtained. Generated by immunoSEQ multiplex PCR, the TCRdb table keeps only in-frame clones and is missing some. The V and J calls and clone size come from that table; D and trimming were worked out from the DNA. Among 90,000 to 120,000 clones listed, 60% to 85% were seen once. This CDR3 region has 13 residues. Trimming stripped 1 base from V and 6 bases from J, with 12 bases between. CDR1 and CDR2 from the germline V gene are SQVTM and ANQGSEA. The sequence derives from a man in his 70s with acute or convalescent COVID-19. The sample taken for sequencing was peripheral blood. This chain joins TRBV29-1 and TRBJ1-2, with a possible D match to TRBD1 (5 bases). CDR3 DNA: TGCAGCGTTGAAGGAAGGGGTGAAAATGGCTACACCTTC. This sequence encodes CSVEGRGENGYTF.